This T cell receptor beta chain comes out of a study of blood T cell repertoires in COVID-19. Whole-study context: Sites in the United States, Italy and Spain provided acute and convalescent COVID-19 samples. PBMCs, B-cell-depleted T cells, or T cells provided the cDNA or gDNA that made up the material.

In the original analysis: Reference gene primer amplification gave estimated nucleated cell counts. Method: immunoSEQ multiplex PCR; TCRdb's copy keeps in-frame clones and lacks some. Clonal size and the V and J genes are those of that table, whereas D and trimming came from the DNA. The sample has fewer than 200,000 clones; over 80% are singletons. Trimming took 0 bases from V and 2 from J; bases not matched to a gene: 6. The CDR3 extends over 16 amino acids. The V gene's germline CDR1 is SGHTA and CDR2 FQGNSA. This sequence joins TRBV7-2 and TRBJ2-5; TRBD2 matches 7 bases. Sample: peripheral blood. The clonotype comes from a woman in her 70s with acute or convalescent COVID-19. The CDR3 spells CASSLAGGSGQETQYF. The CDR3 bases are TGTGCCAGCAGCTTAGCGGGCGGGAGCGGGCAAGAGACCCAGTACTTC.